This T cell receptor beta chain was obtained from a study of Graves' ophthalmopathy and Graves' hyperthyroidism listed by TCRdb under 2018. For context, the study as a whole: Peripheral blood was collected at initial diagnosis, before any treatment. To tell Graves' ophthalmopathy apart from Graves' hyperthyroidism, and to predict which patients would progress to ophthalmopathy, the study relied on TCR beta repertoire signatures. In total, around 140 blood samples were TCR-sequenced: roughly 45 ophthalmopathy, under 80 hyperthyroidism and about 17 hyperthyroidism-to-ophthalmopathy patients. To explore V-J signatures distinguishing ophthalmopathy from hyperthyroidism, a discovery set of around 100 patients (about 44 ophthalmopathy, some 55 stable hyperthyroidism) was enrolled. The independent validation cohort included under 20 hyperthyroidism patients plus 17 patients who later progressed from hyperthyroidism to ophthalmopathy. In more than five hyperthyroidism patients, T-cell repertoires of thyroid tissue and blood were compared. Following sampling, methimazole starting at 30 mg daily was administered to hyperthyroidism patients, and high-dose intravenous methylprednisolone was administered to ophthalmopathy patients. The 95 to 100 discovery patients were randomly divided into training and test sets at a 7:3 ratio.

Stable hyperthyroidism was defined as no progression to ophthalmopathy within 18 months of follow-up. Hyperthyroidism patients were newly diagnosed, with disease duration under 2 months, and aged 18 to 65 years. Anyone with other autoimmune diseases, uncontrolled infections, pregnancy or lactation was excluded from the study. Diagnosis was based on clinical symptoms, serum thyroxine, TRAb, thyroid ultrasound and orbital computed tomography. Ficoll-Paque density gradient centrifugation was used to isolate PBMCs from 9.5 to 10 ml of fresh peripheral blood. Total RNA was extracted using Trizol reagent, and RNA quality was checked on an Agilent 2100 Bioanalyzer. For repertoire sequencing, TCR beta CDR3 regions were amplified from RNA transcripts. The first round of RT-PCR was done with HTBI primers and the Qiagen OneStep RT-PCR kit, and was followed by a second round of multiplex PCR, then size selection and purification. Libraries were sequenced on an Illumina HiSeq2000 using paired-end 100 bp reads. From the authors' description of their analysis: SOAPnuke was used for read processing, and reads with adapters, uncalled bases, a mean Phred below 15, or no exact constant-primer or identifier match were discarded. High-quality paired reads were merged with COPE v1.2.5. Clonotypes were defined as unique nucleotide sequences and were aligned to IMGT TRB V, D and J references using MiTCR v1.1. Analysis was restricted to V-J combinations with a frequency above 0.0001, which covered 98% to 99.2% of repertoires. A TCR clonal expansion and chaos score per V-J combination was defined as the ratio of F50 clonal expansion to chaos observed in the TCRdist matrix. Welch's t-statistics and random forest were used to narrow the features down to 10 to 15 V-J combinations, which were then fed into a naive Bayes classifier. Thyroid-blood repertoire similarity was quantified with the Morisita-Horn index. TCRdb reran the public reads through fastp at Q25 and MiXCR, keeping productive beta chains. Each record represents a unique CDR3 protein, reported with the most common genes and DNA among its rows. The V and J calls and clone size are TCRdb's, not the authors'. This sample lists hundreds of thousands of distinct CDR3 sequences; about a fifth were detected once. Of the sample, roughly 6.9% is held by the ten largest clones.

Here is what the overall study found, with its caveats: In validation, the model predicted ophthalmopathy progression with roughly 68% sensitivity and 72.22% specificity; more than ten predicted patients were CT-confirmed with GO in a median of around 6 months. In cross-validation, the 13-signature model distinguished ophthalmopathy from stable hyperthyroidism with less than 90% sensitivity and roughly 81% specificity, while in the test set the corresponding values were about 80% and 75%. Most expanded thyroid clonotypes with a frequency above 0.001 also appeared in blood, which suggests that blood repertoires may reflect the immune response in the thyroid. No statistical method was used to predetermine the sample size, and group allocation was not hidden from the investigators.

This clonotype appeared many times. Its antigen specificity is not known. The input lacks base qualities; no much larger clone sits a single base away. The germline V gene provides CDR1 MDHEN and CDR2 SYDVKM. The V end loses 2 bases and the J end loses 1 base, and a stretch of 3 bases separates them. Including cysteine and phenylalanine, the CDR3 has 12 amino acids. The CDR3 DNA has 36 bases and is translated from base 1. The TCR sequence derives from a young woman with stable Graves' hyperthyroidism. Some clones in this sample may be carry-over from other donors' samples. Donor details come from another sample of the same person, matched by shared clones. Sequencing used peripheral blood. Rearrangement joined TRBV28 to TRBJ2-7, with the D gene too uncertain to name. The DNA sequence is given as TGTGCCAGCAGTTTAAGGTCCTACGAGCAGTACTTC. This is translated as CASSLRSYEQYF.